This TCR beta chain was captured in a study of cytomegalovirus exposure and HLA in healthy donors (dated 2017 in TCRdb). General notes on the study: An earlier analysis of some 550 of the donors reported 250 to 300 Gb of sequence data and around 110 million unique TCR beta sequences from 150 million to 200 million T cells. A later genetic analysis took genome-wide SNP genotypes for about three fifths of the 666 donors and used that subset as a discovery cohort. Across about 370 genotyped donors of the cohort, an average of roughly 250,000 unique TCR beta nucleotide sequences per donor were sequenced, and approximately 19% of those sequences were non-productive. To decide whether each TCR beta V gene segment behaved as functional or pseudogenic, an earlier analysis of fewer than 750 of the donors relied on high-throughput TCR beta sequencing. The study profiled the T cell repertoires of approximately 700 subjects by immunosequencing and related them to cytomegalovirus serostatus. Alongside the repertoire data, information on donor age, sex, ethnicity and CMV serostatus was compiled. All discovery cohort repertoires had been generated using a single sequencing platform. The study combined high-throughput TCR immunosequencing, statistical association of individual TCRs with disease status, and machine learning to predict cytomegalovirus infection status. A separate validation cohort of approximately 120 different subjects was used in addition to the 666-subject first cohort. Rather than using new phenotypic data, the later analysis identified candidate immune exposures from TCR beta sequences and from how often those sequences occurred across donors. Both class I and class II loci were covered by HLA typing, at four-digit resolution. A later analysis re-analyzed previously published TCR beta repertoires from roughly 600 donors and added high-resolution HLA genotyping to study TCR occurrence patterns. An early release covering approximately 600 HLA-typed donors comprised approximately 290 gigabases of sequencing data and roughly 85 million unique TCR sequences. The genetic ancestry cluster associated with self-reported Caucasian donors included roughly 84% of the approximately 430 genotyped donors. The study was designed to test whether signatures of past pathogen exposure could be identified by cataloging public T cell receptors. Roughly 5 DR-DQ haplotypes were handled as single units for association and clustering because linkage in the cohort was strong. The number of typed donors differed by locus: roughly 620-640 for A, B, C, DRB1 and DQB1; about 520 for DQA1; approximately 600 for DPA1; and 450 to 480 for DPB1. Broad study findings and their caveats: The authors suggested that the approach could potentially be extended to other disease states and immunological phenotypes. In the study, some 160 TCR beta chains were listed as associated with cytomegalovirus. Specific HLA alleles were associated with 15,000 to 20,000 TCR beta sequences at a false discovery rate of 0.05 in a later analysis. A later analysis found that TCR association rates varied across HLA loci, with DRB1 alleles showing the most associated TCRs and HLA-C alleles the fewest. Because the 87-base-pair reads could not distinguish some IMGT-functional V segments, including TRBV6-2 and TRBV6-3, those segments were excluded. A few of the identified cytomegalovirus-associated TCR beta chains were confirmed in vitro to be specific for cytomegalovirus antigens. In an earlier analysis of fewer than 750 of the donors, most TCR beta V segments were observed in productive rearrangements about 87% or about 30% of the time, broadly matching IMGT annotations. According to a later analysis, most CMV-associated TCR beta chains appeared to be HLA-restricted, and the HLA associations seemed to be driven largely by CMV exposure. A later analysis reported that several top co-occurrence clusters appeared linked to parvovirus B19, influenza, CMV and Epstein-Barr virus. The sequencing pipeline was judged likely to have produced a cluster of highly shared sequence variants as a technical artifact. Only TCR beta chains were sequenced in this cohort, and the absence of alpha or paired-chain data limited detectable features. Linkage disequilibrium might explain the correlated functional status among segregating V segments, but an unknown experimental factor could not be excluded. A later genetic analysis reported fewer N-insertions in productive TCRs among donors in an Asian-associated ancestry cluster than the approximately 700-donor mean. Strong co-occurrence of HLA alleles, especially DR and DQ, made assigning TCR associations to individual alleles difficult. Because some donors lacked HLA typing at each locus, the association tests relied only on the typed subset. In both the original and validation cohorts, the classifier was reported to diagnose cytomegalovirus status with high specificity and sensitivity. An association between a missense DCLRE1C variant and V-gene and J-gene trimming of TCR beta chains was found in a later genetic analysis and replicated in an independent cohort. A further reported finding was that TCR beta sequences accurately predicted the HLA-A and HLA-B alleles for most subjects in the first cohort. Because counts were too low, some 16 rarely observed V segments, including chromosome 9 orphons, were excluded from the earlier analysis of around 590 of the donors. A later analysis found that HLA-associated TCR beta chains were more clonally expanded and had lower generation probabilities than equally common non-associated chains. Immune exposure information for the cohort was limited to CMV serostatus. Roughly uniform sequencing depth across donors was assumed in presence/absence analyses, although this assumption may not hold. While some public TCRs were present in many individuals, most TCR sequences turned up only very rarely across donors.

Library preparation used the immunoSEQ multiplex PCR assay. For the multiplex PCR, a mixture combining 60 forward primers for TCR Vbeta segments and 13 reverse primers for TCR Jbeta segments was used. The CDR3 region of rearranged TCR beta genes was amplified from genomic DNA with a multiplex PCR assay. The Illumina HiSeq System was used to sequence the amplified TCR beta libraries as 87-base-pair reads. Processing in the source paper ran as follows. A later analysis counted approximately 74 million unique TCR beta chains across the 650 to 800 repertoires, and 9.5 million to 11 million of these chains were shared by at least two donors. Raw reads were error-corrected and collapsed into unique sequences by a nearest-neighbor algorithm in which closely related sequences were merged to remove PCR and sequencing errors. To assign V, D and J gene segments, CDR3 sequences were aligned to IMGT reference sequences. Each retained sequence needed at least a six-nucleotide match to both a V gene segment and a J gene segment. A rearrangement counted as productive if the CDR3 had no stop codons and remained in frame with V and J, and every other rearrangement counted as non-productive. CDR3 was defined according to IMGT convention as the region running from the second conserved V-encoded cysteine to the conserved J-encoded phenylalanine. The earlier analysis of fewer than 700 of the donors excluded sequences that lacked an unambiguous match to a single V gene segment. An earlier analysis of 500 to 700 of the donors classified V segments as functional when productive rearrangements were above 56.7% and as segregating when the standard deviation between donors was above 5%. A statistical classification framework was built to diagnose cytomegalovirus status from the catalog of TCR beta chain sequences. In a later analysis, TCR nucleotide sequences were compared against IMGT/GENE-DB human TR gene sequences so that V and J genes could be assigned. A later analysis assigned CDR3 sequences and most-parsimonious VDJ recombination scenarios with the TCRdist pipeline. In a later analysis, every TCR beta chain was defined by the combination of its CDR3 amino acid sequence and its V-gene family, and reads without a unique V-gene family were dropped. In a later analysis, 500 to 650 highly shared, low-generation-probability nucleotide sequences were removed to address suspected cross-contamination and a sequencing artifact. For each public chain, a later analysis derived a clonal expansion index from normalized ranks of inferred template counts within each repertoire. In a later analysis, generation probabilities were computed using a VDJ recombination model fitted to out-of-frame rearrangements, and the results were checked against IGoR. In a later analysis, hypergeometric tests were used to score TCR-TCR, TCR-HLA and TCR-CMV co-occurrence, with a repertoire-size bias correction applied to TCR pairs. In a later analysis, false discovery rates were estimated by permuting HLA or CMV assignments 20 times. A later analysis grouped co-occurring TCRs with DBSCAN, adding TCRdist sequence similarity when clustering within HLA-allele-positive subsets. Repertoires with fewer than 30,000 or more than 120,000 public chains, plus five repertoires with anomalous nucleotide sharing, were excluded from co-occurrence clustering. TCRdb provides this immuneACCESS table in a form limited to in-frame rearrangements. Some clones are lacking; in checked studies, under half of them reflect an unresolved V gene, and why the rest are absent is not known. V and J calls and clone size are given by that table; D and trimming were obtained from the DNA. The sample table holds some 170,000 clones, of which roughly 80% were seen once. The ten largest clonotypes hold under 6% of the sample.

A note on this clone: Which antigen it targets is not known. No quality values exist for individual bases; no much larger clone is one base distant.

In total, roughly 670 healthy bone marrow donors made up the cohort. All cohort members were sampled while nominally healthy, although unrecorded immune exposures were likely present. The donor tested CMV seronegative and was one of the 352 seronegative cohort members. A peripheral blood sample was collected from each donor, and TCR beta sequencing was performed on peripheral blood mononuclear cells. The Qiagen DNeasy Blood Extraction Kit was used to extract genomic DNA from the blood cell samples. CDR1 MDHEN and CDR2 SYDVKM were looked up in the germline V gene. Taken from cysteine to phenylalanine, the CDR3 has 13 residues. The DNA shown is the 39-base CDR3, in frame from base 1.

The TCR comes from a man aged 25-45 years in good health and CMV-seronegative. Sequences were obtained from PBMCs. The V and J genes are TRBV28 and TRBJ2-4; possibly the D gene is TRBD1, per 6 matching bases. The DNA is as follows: TGTGTCGTACAGGGAACGACCAAAAACATTCAGTACTTC. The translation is CVVQGTTKNIQYF.